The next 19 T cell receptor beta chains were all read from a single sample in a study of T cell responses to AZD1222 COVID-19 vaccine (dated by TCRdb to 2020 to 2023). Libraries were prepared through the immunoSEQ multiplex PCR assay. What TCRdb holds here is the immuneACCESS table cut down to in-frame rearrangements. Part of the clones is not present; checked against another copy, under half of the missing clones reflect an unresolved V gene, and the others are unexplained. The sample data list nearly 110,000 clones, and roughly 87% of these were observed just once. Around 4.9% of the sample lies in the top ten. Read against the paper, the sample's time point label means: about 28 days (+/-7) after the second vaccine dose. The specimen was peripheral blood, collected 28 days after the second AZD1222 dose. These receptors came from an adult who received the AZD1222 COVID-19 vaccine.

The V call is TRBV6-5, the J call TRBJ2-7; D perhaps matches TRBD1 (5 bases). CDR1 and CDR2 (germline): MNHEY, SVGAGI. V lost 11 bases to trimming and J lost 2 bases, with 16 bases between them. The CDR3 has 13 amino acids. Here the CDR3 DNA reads TGTGCCGCGGCACAGGAGAAAACCTACGAGCAGTACTTC. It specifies CAAAQEKTYEQYF.

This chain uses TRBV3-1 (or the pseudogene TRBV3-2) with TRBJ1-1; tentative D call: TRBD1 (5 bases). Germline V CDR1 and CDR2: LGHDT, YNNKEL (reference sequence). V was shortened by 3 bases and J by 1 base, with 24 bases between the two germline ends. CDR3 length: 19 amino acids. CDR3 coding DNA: TGTGCCAGCAGCCACAATCCTGGGGCACTAGAAGGGAAGAACACTGAAGCTTTCTTT. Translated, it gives CASSHNPGALEGKNTEAFF.

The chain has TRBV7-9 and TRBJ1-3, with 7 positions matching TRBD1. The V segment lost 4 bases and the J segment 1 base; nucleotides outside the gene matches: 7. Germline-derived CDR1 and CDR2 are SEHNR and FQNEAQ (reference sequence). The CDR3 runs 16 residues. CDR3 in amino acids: CASSSRQGSSGNTIYF. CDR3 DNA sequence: TGTGCCAGCAGCTCAAGACAGGGCTCTTCTGGAAACACCATATATTTT.

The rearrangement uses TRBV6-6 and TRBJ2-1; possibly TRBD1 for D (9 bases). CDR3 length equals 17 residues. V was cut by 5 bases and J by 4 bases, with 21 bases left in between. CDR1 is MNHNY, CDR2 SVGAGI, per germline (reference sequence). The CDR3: CASSPRGGDRAYNEQFF. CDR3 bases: TGTGCCAGCAGTCCCCGGGGGGGGGACAGGGCTTACAATGAGCAGTTCTTC.

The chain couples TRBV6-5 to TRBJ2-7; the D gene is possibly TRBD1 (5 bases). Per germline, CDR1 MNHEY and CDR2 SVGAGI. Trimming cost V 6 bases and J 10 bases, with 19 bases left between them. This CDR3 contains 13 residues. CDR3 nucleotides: TGTGCCAGCAGACCCCTAGGGGTCACGGATCAGTACTTC. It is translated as CASRPLGVTDQYF.

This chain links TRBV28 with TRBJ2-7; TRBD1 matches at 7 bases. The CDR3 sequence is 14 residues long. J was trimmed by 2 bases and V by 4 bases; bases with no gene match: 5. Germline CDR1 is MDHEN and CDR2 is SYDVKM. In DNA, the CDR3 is TGTGCCAGCAGTTCAATGACAGGGACCTACGAGCAGTACTTC. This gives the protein CASSSMTGTYEQYF.

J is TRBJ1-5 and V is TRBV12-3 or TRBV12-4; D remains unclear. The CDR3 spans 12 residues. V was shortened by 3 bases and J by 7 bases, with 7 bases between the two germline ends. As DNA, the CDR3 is TGTGCCAGCAGTTTTAGATGGCAGCCCCAGCATTTT. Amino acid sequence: CASSFRWQPQHF.

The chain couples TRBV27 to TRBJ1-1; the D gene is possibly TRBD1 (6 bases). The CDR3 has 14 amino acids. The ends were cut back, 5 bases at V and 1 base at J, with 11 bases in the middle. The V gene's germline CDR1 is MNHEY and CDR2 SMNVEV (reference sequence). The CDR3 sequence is CASSPLDRNTEAFF. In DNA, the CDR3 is TGTGCCAGCAGTCCCCTGGACAGGAACACTGAAGCTTTCTTT.

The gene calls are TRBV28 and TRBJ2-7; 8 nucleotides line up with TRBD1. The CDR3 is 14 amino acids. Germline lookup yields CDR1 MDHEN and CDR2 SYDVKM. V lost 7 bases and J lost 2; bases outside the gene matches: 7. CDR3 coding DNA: TGTGCCAGCACCCCGGGACAGGCGACCTACGAGCAGTACTTC. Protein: CASTPGQATYEQYF.

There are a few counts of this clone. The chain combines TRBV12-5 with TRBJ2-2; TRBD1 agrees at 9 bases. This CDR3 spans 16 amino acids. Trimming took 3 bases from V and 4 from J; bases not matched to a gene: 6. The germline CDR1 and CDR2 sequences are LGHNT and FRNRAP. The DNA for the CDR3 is TGTGCTAGTGGTTTCTCGGGACAGGGTGTCACCGGGGAGCTGTTTTTT. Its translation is CASGFSGQGVTGELFF.

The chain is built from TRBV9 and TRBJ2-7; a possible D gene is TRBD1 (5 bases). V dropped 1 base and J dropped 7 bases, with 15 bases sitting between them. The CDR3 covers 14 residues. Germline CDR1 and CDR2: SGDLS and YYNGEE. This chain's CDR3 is CASSVQGAAGEQYF. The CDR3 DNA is TGTGCCAGCAGCGTACAAGGGGCAGCTGGAGAGCAGTACTTC.

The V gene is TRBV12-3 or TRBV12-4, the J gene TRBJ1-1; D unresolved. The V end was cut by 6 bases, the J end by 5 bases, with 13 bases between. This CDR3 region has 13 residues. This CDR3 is CASSPSFGTEAFF. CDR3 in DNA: TGTGCCAGCAGCCCCTCGTTTGGGACTGAAGCTTTCTTT.

The CDR3 is CASSLQGYGYTF. The CDR3 DNA reads TGTGCCAGCAGCCTGCAGGGGTATGGCTACACCTTC. The rearrangement uses TRBV7-2 and TRBJ1-2; tentatively, D is TRBD1 (6 bases). V lost 5 bases to trimming and J lost 5 bases, with 9 bases between them. CDR1 SGHTA and CDR2 FQGNSA come from the germline V gene. CDR3 size: 12 residues.

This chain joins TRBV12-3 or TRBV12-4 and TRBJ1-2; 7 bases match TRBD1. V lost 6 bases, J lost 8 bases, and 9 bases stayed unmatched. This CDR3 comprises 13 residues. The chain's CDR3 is CASSTNRGGGYTF. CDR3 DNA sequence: TGTGCCAGCAGCACGAACAGGGGCGGAGGCTACACCTTC.

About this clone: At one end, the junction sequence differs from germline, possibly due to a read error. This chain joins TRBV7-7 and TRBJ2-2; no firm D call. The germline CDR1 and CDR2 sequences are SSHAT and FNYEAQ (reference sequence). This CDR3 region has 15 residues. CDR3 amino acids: CASSPGDTNTGELFF. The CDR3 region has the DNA TGTGCTAGCAGCCCAGGAGACACGAACACCGGGGAGCTGTTTTTT.

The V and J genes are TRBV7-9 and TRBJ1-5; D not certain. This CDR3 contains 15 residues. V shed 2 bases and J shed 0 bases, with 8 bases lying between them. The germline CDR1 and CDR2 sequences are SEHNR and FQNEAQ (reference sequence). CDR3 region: CASSLSGGSNQPQHF. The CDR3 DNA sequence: TGTGCCAGCAGCTTATCGGGAGGTAGCAATCAGCCCCAGCATTTT.

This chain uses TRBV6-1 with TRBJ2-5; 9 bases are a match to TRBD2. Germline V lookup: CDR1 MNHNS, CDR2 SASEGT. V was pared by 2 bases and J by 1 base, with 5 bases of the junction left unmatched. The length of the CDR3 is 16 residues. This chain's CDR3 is CASSEQVAGAQETQYF. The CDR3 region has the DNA TGTGCCAGCAGTGAACAGGTAGCGGGGGCCCAAGAGACCCAGTACTTC.

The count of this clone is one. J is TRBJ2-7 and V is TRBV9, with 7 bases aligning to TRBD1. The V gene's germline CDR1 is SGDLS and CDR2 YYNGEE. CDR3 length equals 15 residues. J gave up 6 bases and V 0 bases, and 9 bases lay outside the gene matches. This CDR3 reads CASSVDPETGREQYF. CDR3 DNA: TGTGCCAGCAGCGTAGACCCCGAGACAGGGCGCGAGCAGTACTTC.

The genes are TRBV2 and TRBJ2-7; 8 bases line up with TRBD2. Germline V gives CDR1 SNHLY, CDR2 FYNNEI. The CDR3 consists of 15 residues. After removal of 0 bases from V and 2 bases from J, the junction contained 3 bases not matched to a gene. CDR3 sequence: CASSEASGGPYEQYF. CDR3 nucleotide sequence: TGTGCCAGCAGTGAAGCGAGCGGGGGACCCTACGAGCAGTACTTC.